This TCR beta chain was sequenced for a study of T cell clones after liver transplantation. This clone was seen only a few times. Germline V gene data show CDR1 as LNHDA and CDR2 as SQIVND (reference sequence). The CDR3 runs to 14 residues. V trimming: 9 bases; J trimming: 5 bases; junction bases outside the gene matches: 12. Some clones are missing from TCRdb's copy, which holds only in-frame ones; the method was immunoSEQ multiplex PCR. The sample gives under 150,000 clones, 90% of which show up once; approximately 0.88% is in the top ten. The J gene is TRBJ1-1, the V gene TRBV19; 7 bases align to TRBD1. The clonotype originates from a human patient who received a liver transplant. Among the T cells, some may be from the graft donor. Material: CD4+ T cells from blood, obtained 12 months after liver transplant. CDR3 nucleotide sequence: TGTGCCAGCGACGACAGGGTCGTAGGTACTGAAGCTTTCTTT. Protein sequence: CASDDRVVGTEAFF.